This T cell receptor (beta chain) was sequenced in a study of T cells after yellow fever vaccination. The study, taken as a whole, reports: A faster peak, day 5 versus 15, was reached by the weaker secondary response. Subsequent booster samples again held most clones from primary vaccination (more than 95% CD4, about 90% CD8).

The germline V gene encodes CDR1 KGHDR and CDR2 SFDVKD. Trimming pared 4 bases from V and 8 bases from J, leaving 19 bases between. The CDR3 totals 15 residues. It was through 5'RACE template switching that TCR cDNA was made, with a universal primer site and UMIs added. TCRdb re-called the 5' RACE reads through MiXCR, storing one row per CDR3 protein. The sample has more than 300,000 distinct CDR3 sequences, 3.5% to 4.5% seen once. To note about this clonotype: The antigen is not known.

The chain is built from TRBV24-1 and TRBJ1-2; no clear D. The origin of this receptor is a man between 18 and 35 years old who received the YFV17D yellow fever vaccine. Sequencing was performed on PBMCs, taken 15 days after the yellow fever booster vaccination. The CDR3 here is CATSDPSTGFGGYTF. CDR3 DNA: TGTGCCACCAGTGACCCCTCGACTGGCTTCGGCGGCTACACCTTC.